This T cell receptor (beta chain) came from a study of CD8+ T cells in alopecia areata. Overall study results and limits: For patients receiving tofacitinib, scalp clonality and expanded CD8+ clones among the top 100 significantly decreased. Many expanded lesional clones persisted in scalp and blood during tofacitinib.

Extracted RNA was reverse transcribed into cDNA, the sequencing template. The table came from immunoSEQ multiplex PCR; TCRdb's copy has only in-frame clones and leaves some out. The sample yields 150,000 to 200,000 clones, 55% to 70% seen once. V lost 1 base to trimming and J lost 4 bases, with 10 bases between them. The CDR3 runs 14 residues. Per the germline V gene, CDR1 is MNHNS and CDR2 is SASEGT. Regarding treatment: oral pan-JAK inhibitor, 5-10 mg twice daily. About this clone: The antigen is unknown.

The sample was CD4+ T cells sorted from blood, taken at week 24, from a patient treated with tofacitinib. The source is a human donor with alopecia areata. V is TRBV6-1 and J is TRBJ1-2; a weak D match, TRBD1 (6 bases). DNA of the CDR3: TGTGCCAGCAGTGAAGGACAGGAAGGCTATGGCTACACCTTC. As protein: CASSEGQEGYGYTF.